These 16 T cell receptor beta chains were sequenced from one sample in a study of glioma-infiltrating T cells. TCR alpha and beta CDR3 regions were amplified from RNA using iRepertoire nested multiplex PCR. TCRdb used MiXCR to reprocess the multiplex PCR reads, holding one entry per CDR3 protein. This table holds approximately 120,000 distinct CDR3 sequences, 20% to 25% found once. The specimen was glioma tissue, nonneoplastic brain tissue, or PBMCs (not recorded which). The source of these receptors is a human donor with low-grade glioma or glioblastoma, undergoing nonglioma brain surgery, or in good health (not recorded which).

The chain has TRBV7-2 and TRBJ2-3, with TRBD2 matching 11 bases. The CDR3 loop spans 15 amino acids. The junction had 3 bases not matched to a gene; V was cut back by 3 bases and J by 4 bases. Germline-derived CDR1 and CDR2 are SGHTA and FQGNSA. CDR3 sequence reads: CASSFTSGSPDTQYF. CDR3 DNA sequence: TGTGCCAGCAGCTTTACTAGCGGGAGTCCAGATACGCAGTATTTT. The variable domain in full, completed from reference TRBV7-2 and TRBJ2-3, reads GAGVSQSPSNKVTEKGKDVELRCDPISGHTALYWYRQSLGQGLEFLIYFQGNSAPDKSGLPSDRFSAERTGGSVSTLTIQRTQQEDSAVYLCASSFTSGSPDTQYFGPGTRLTVL.

Regarding this clonotype: This may stem from a read error, because a much larger clone lies one nucleotide away. The V call is TRBV5-1, the J call TRBJ1-1; TRBD1 is a possible D gene (6 bases). Germline CDR1 is SGHRS and CDR2 is YFSETQ. CDR3 length: 13 amino acids. The V gene lost 5 bases and the J gene lost 6 bases, with 14 bases spanning the gap. The CDR3 DNA sequence: TGCGCCAGCAGACCTGGACAGTGGGCTGAAGCTTTCTTT. Its translation: CASRPGQWAEAFF.

This clonotype was detected ten times or more. V is TRBV14 and J is TRBJ2-1, with TRBD2 as a possible D gene (6 bases). Germline CDR1 reads SGHDN; CDR2 reads FVKESK. Trimming removed 4 bases from V and 2 bases from J, with 12 bases in between. The CDR3 covers 15 residues. CDR3 sequence: CASSRGIIPYNEQFF. CDR3 bases: TGTGCCAGCAGCCGCGGGATTATCCCCTACAATGAGCAGTTCTTC. The full variable domain, in which reference TRBV14 and TRBJ2-1 provide the parts outside the CDR3, is EAGVTQFPSHSVIEKGQTVTLRCDPISGHDNLYWYRRVMGKEIKFLLHFVKESKQDESGMPNNRFLAERTGGTYSTLKVQPAELEDSGVYFCASSRGIIPYNEQFFGPGTRLTVL.

This clonotype was observed at least ten times. V and J are TRBV7-2 and TRBJ2-5; weak D call: TRBD1 (6 bases). V shed 0 bases and J shed 5 bases, with 13 bases lying between them. Germline-derived CDR1 and CDR2 are SGHTA and FQGNSA. This CDR3 has 15 amino acids. DNA of the CDR3: TGTGCCAGCAGCTTAGCGGGCCAGGGGCAGGAGACCCAGTACTTC. Its protein product is CASSLAGQGQETQYF.

This clonotype was detected many times. The junction shows a germline mismatch at one end, possibly a read error. The chain couples TRBV10-3 to TRBJ2-3; D call uncertain. Germline values: CDR1 ENHRY, CDR2 SYGVKD. This CDR3 is built from 14 residues. CDR3 region: CAISEFSRTDTQYF. CDR3 nucleotide sequence: TGTGCCATCAGTGAGTTCTCACGCACGGATACGCAGTATTTT.

Comments on this clonotype: One end of the junction fails to match germline, which may point to a read error. V usage is TRBV12-3 or TRBV12-4 and J usage is TRBJ2-2; D remains ambiguous. This CDR3 is built from 14 residues. This chain's CDR3 is CARSFRRNTGELFF. Here the CDR3 DNA reads TGTGCCAGAAGTTTCCGTCGGAACACCGGGGAGCTGTTTTTT.

The chain recombines TRBV25-1 with TRBJ1-1; a possible D gene is TRBD1 (5 bases). V lost 2 bases and J 5 bases, leaving 15 bases between the germline ends. Germline V gene sequence: CDR1 MGHDK, CDR2 SYGVNS. The CDR3 consists of 15 residues. In nucleotides, the CDR3 is TGTGCCAGCAGTGAAAGGTTGGGGGAGGGAACTGAAGCTTTCTTT. Translated: CASSERLGEGTEAFF.

This clonotype has ten or more counts. The chain employs TRBV18 and TRBJ2-5, with 11 nucleotides matching TRBD2. With V trimmed by 1 base and J by 2 bases, 6 bases remained unmatched. In germline, CDR1 is KGHSH, CDR2 LQKENI. CDR3 length: 17 amino acids. As DNA, the CDR3 is TGTGCCAGCTCACCACAGCTAGCGGGAGGACGGCAAGAGACCCAGTACTTC. Translated: CASSPQLAGGRQETQYF.

This clonotype occurred a few times. The genes are TRBV29-1 and TRBJ2-4; D is tentatively TRBD1 or TRBD2 (5 bases each). CDR3 size: 11 residues. In germline, CDR1 is SQVTM, CDR2 ANQGSEA. Trimming stripped 3 bases from V and 7 bases from J, with 7 bases between. The CDR3 protein is CSVEWGNIQYF. The CDR3 DNA follows: TGCAGCGTTGAGTGGGGGAACATTCAGTACTTC.

This clonotype was found many times. V usage is TRBV6-2 or TRBV6-3 and J usage is TRBJ2-3; maybe TRBD2 (5 bases). The CDR3 runs 12 residues. Trimming stripped 2 bases from V and 14 bases from J, with 14 bases between. Germline CDR1 is MNHEY and CDR2 is SVGEGT. CDR3 coding DNA: TGTGCCAGCAGTTACACGGAGGACCCCCGGTATTTT. This sequence encodes CASSYTEDPRYF.

Of note for this clonotype: A much larger clone differs from this one at a single base, so this may be a read error. The rearrangement uses TRBV7-2 and TRBJ2-4; D may be TRBD2 (7 bases). Germline CDR1 SGHTA, CDR2 FQGNSA. The CDR3 is 12 amino acids. Here the CDR3 DNA reads TGTGCCAGCAGCTTAGCAGGGGGGGACGAATGCTTC. Translating gives CASSLAGGDECF.

This clonotype was counted at least ten times. The CDR3 is CASSTGGWRQPQHF. The CDR3 region has the DNA TGTGCCAGTAGTACAGGGGGCTGGCGGCAGCCCCAGCATTTT. This chain links TRBV27 with TRBJ1-5, with TRBD1 identical over 9 bases. The trim removed 9 bases at V and 7 bases at J, leaving 10 bases unmatched. Germline CDR1 reads MNHEY; CDR2 reads SMNVEV (reference sequence). This CDR3 has 14 amino acids.

Ten or more counts support this clonotype. V is TRBV20-1 and J is TRBJ2-7; the D is unclear. Trimming pared 0 bases from V and 4 bases from J, leaving 7 bases between. This CDR3 has 12 residues. Germline V lookup: CDR1 DFQATT, CDR2 SNEGSKA (reference sequence). The CDR3 sequence is CSARDMEYEQYF. The CDR3 DNA reads as TGCAGTGCTAGAGATATGGAGTACGAGCAGTACTTC.

V gene TRBV7-7 combines with J gene TRBJ2-2; TRBD2 aligns across 13 bases. CDR1 and CDR2 from the germline V gene are SSHAT and FNYEAQ (reference sequence). CDR3 length equals 17 residues. V trimming: 6 bases; J trimming: 0 bases; junction bases outside the gene matches: 4. The chain's CDR3 is CASRKTSGRSNTGELFF. CDR3 DNA sequence: TGTGCCAGCAGAAAGACTAGCGGGAGGTCGAACACCGGGGAGCTGTTTTTT.

This clonotype was observed a handful of times. V gene TRBV7-9 combines with J gene TRBJ1-2, with D tentatively TRBD1 (5 bases). Per the germline V gene, CDR1 is SEHNR and CDR2 is FQNEAQ (reference sequence). The V end lost 5 bases, the J end lost 5 bases, and 18 bases lay between the germline ends. There are 15 residues in the CDR3. As DNA, the CDR3 is TGTGCCAGCAGCCTACAAGGACACGATGCATATGGCTACACCTTC. It translates to CASSLQGHDAYGYTF.

Concerning this clonotype: An end of the junction does not agree with germline; a read error may underlie this. This chain connects TRBV28 to TRBJ2-3; possible D gene TRBD2, 6 bases. Germline V gene data show CDR1 as MDHEN and CDR2 as SYDVKM. The CDR3 contains 13 residues. CDR3 DNA: TGCGCCAGCCGGCTTCCAGCGGGAGATACGCAGTATTTT. Translating it yields CASRLPAGDTQYF.